These T cell receptor beta chains were read from a single sample in a study of control samples from healthy donors and cancer patients. The method was immunoSEQ multiplex PCR; TCRdb's version includes in-frame clones alone and lacks a portion of them. The repertoire holds 140,000 to 150,000 clones, with approximately 93% as singletons. The sample taken for sequencing was blood. The source of these receptors is a man younger than 35 in good health. The CDR3 runs from the conserved cysteine through the conserved F or W. Fields, in order: V gene, D gene, clone size, J gene, CDR3 protein, CDR3 DNA. A D gene is named only where the DNA matches it firmly. A clone size is listed for some rows: how often the clone was seen (once, few, many), or a class if it is expanded.

v_gene: TRBV7-9; d_gene: -; abundance: -; j_gene: TRBJ2-5; CDR3aa: CASSAPGNQETQYF; CDR3nt: TGTGCCAGCAGCGCCCCCGGGAATCAAGAGACCCAGTACTTC
v_gene: TRBV27; d_gene: -; abundance: -; j_gene: TRBJ1-6; CDR3aa: CASSPIPTGYNSPLHF; CDR3nt: TGTGCCAGCAGTCCGATACCGACAGGCTATAATTCACCCCTCCACTTT
v_gene: TRBV6-2/TRBV6-3; d_gene: -; abundance: -; j_gene: TRBJ2-1; CDR3aa: CASSTNYNEQFF; CDR3nt: TGTGCCAGCAGTACAAATTACAATGAGCAGTTCTTC
v_gene: TRBV5-5; d_gene: -; abundance: once; j_gene: TRBJ2-5; CDR3aa: CASSLVRGQETQYF; CDR3nt: TGTGCCAGCAGCTTGGTGAGAGGCCAAGAGACCCAGTACTTC
v_gene: TRBV19; d_gene: TRBD2; abundance: once; j_gene: TRBJ2-7; CDR3aa: CASSIGGRFDEQYF; CDR3nt: TGTGCCAGTAGTATAGGCGGGAGATTCGACGAGCAGTACTTC
v_gene: TRBV6-1; d_gene: TRBD1; abundance: -; j_gene: TRBJ1-2; CDR3aa: CASSENRGRLFFFPYHGYTF; CDR3nt: TGTGCCAGCAGTGAGAACAGGGGGCGGCTATTTTTTTTCCCTTACCATGGCTACACCTTC
v_gene: TRBV19; d_gene: TRBD2; abundance: -; j_gene: TRBJ2-5; CDR3aa: CASRAGGHQETQYF; CDR3nt: TGTGCCAGTAGAGCGGGGGGACACCAAGAGACCCAGTACTTC
v_gene: TRBV29-1; d_gene: -; abundance: once; j_gene: TRBJ2-2; CDR3aa: CSARAETGELFF; CDR3nt: TGCAGCGCTCGGGCGGAAACCGGGGAGCTGTTTTTT
v_gene: TRBV18; d_gene: -; abundance: -; j_gene: TRBJ2-1; CDR3aa: CASSPSRGYYNEQFF; CDR3nt: TGTGCCAGCTCACCCTCGAGGGGATACTACAATGAGCAGTTCTTC
v_gene: TRBV4-1; d_gene: -; abundance: -; j_gene: TRBJ1-1; CDR3aa: CASSQAWTANTEAFF; CDR3nt: TGCGCCAGCAGCCAAGCCTGGACAGCGAACACTGAAGCTTTCTTT
v_gene: TRBV5-6; d_gene: TRBD1; abundance: -; j_gene: TRBJ2-5; CDR3aa: CASSYGTGEAETQYF; CDR3nt: TGTGCCAGCAGCTACGGGACAGGGGAGGCGGAGACCCAGTACTTC
v_gene: TRBV5-5; d_gene: -; abundance: -; j_gene: TRBJ1-4; CDR3aa: CASSGNPVSNEKLFF; CDR3nt: TGTGCCAGCAGCGGGAACCCAGTCTCGAATGAAAAACTGTTTTTT
v_gene: TRBV10-1; d_gene: -; abundance: -; j_gene: TRBJ2-1; CDR3aa: CASSESGGSYNEQFF; CDR3nt: TGCGCCAGCAGTGAGTCGGGGGGCTCCTACAATGAGCAGTTCTTC
v_gene: TRBV6-2/TRBV6-3; d_gene: -; abundance: -; j_gene: TRBJ2-3; CDR3aa: CASSYSYVRERRVDTQYF; CDR3nt: TGTGCCAGCAGTTACTCCTACGTACGGGAGCGGCGGGTAGATACGCAGTATTTT
v_gene: TRBV30; d_gene: -; abundance: -; j_gene: TRBJ1-1; CDR3aa: CAWGPGPEAFF; CDR3nt: TGTGCCTGGGGCCCCGGCCCTGAAGCTTTCTTT
v_gene: TRBV28; d_gene: TRBD2; abundance: -; j_gene: TRBJ2-4; CDR3aa: CASSEPGGPKNIQYF; CDR3nt: TGTGCCAGCAGTGAACCGGGAGGACCCAAAAACATTCAGTACTTC
v_gene: TRBV18; d_gene: TRBD1; abundance: -; j_gene: TRBJ1-5; CDR3aa: CASSLAGQGGQPQHF; CDR3nt: TGTGCCAGCTCACTAGCCGGACAGGGAGGTCAGCCCCAGCATTTT
v_gene: TRBV9; d_gene: TRBD2; abundance: many; j_gene: TRBJ2-1; CDR3aa: CASSVVPGGPYEQFF; CDR3nt: TGTGCCAGCAGCGTAGTCCCGGGGGGGCCTTATGAGCAGTTCTTC
v_gene: TRBV14; d_gene: TRBD2; abundance: -; j_gene: TRBJ2-7; CDR3aa: CASSQDLAGVPFSYEQYF; CDR3nt: TGTGCCAGCAGCCAAGATCTAGCGGGGGTGCCGTTTTCCTACGAGCAGTACTTC
v_gene: TRBV19; d_gene: -; abundance: -; j_gene: TRBJ2-1; CDR3aa: CASSTSRHYNEQFF; CDR3nt: TGTGCCAGCAGTACTAGCCGGCACTACAATGAGCAGTTCTTC
v_gene: TRBV27; d_gene: -; abundance: -; j_gene: TRBJ2-5; CDR3aa: CASSSTILNRAQETQYF; CDR3nt: TGTGCCAGCAGTTCAACCATCCTCAACAGGGCCCAAGAGACCCAGTACTTC
v_gene: TRBV7-2; d_gene: TRBD2; abundance: -; j_gene: TRBJ2-5; CDR3aa: CASSQGPSGARPVQETQYF; CDR3nt: TGTGCCAGCAGCCAGGGACCTAGCGGGGCCCGCCCCGTCCAAGAGACCCAGTACTTC
v_gene: TRBV2; d_gene: TRBD1; abundance: -; j_gene: TRBJ2-1; CDR3aa: CASGPGGELYNEQFF; CDR3nt: TGTGCCAGCGGACCAGGGGGCGAGCTCTACAATGAGCAGTTCTTC
v_gene: TRBV2; d_gene: -; abundance: -; j_gene: TRBJ1-5; CDR3aa: CASRDLGGGGQPQHF; CDR3nt: TGTGCCAGCAGAGATCTGGGGGGCGGAGGTCAGCCCCAGCATTTT
v_gene: TRBV20-1; d_gene: -; abundance: once; j_gene: TRBJ2-5; CDR3aa: CSAGAETQYF; CDR3nt: TGCAGTGCGGGAGCGGAGACCCAGTACTTC
v_gene: TRBV30; d_gene: TRBD2; abundance: -; j_gene: TRBJ2-5; CDR3aa: CAWSVGLAGVFGRETQYF; CDR3nt: TGTGCCTGGAGCGTGGGGCTAGCGGGAGTCTTCGGTAGAGAGACCCAGTACTTC
v_gene: TRBV4-1; d_gene: TRBD2; abundance: -; j_gene: TRBJ2-7; CDR3aa: CASSQGTSGYEQYF; CDR3nt: TGCGCCAGCAGCCAAGGGACTAGCGGGTACGAGCAGTACTTC
v_gene: TRBV13; d_gene: -; abundance: -; j_gene: TRBJ2-7; CDR3aa: CASSSTVYEQYF; CDR3nt: TGTGCCAGCAGCTCTACCGTCTACGAGCAGTACTTC
v_gene: TRBV7-3; d_gene: -; abundance: -; j_gene: TRBJ2-6; CDR3aa: CASSPIAGANVLTF; CDR3nt: TGTGCCAGCTCCCCGATTGCTGGGGCCAACGTCCTGACTTTC
v_gene: TRBV28; d_gene: -; abundance: -; j_gene: TRBJ1-4; CDR3aa: CASSSTGTPIRGEKLFF; CDR3nt: TGTGCCAGCAGTTCTACCGGGACTCCAATCCGAGGGGAAAAACTGTTTTTT
v_gene: TRBV6-6; d_gene: -; abundance: -; j_gene: TRBJ1-5; CDR3aa: CASSPGRLNQPQHF; CDR3nt: TGTGCCAGCAGCCCCGGGAGGCTTAATCAGCCCCAGCATTTT
v_gene: TRBV7-7; d_gene: TRBD1; abundance: -; j_gene: TRBJ2-2; CDR3aa: CASGQGAGPGTGELFF; CDR3nt: TGTGCTAGCGGACAGGGGGCCGGTCCGGGCACCGGGGAGCTGTTTTTT
v_gene: TRBV7-2; d_gene: TRBD2; abundance: -; j_gene: TRBJ2-1; CDR3aa: CASSPQTSGRPEQFF; CDR3nt: TGTGCCAGCAGCCCACAGACTAGCGGGAGGCCTGAGCAGTTCTTC
v_gene: TRBV28; d_gene: -; abundance: once; j_gene: TRBJ2-7; CDR3aa: CASRTGQFYEQYF; CDR3nt: TGTGCCAGCAGAACCGGACAGTTCTACGAGCAGTACTTC
v_gene: TRBV13; d_gene: -; abundance: -; j_gene: TRBJ1-1; CDR3aa: CASSPRPAQNTEAFF; CDR3nt: TGTGCCAGCAGCCCCCGGCCGGCACAGAACACTGAAGCTTTCTTT